This TCR beta chain originates from a study of CD8+ T cells in alopecia areata. Germline V gives CDR1 SGDLS, CDR2 YYNGEE. Trimming removed 0 bases at V and 1 base at J, with 7 bases between. The CDR3 totals 14 residues. Study-wide findings and caveats: Amid tofacitinib therapy, many expanded lesional clones stayed present in scalp and blood.

On this clone: Its antigen remains unknown.

The sample's treatment: oral pan-JAK inhibitor, 5-10 mg twice daily. cDNA reverse transcribed from extracted RNA served as the sequencing template. Here immunoSEQ multiplex PCR was the method, and the copy in TCRdb shows in-frame clones only, minus some. Counted here are about 110,000 clones, 84% occurring once; the ten biggest clones make up around a quarter. The clonotype was recovered from a human donor with alopecia areata. Sequenced here: CD8+ T cells sorted from blood, sampled at week 24, from a patient treated with tofacitinib. The rearrangement links TRBV9 to TRBJ1-1; D unclear. The CDR3 DNA follows: TGTGCCAGCAGCGTAGAACTGACGAACACTGAAGCTTTCTTT. It is translated as CASSVELTNTEAFF.